The entry that follows covers one T cell receptor (beta chain) sequence. The antigen is unknown. Healthy and HIV-negative, the adult donors had no recent acute infections or vaccinations. This record comes from a study of shared clonotypes between healthy human individuals. Broader study findings: Larger richness was generally estimated for naive than memory subsets.

A deep-level run was used for the assay. Here immunoSEQ multiplex PCR was the method, and the copy in TCRdb shows in-frame clones only, minus some. The top ten hold around 0.13% of the sample, which has some 2.1 million clones, around 95% seen once. Input material: naive CD4+ T cells sorted from blood. The subset is: CD45RA+ positively selected. The receptor's source is a man aged 18 to 30 in good health.

The CDR3 spells CASSPTRRENQETQYF. CDR3 DNA sequence: TGTGCCAGCAGCCCCACCCGGCGGGAGAACCAAGAGACCCAGTACTTC. The chain combines TRBV5-4 with TRBJ2-5; 7 bases match TRBD2. Germline V CDR1 and CDR2: SGHNT, YYREEE (reference sequence). The CDR3 extends over 16 amino acids. J lost 0 bases, V lost 4 bases, and 9 bases had no gene match.